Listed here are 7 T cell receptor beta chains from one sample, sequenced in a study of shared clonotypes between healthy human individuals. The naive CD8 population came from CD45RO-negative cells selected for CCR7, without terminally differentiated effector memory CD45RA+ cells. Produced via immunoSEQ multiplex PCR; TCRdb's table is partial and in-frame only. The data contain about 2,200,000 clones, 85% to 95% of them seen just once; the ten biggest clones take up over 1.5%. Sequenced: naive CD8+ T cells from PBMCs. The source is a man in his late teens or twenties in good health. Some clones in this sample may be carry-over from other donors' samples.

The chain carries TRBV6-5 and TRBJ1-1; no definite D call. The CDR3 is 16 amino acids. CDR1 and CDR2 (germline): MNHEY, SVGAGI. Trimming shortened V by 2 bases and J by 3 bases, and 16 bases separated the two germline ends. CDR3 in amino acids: CASSYGLPPGYTEAFF. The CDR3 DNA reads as TGTGCCAGCAGTTACGGTCTACCGCCCGGGTACACTGAAGCTTTCTTT.

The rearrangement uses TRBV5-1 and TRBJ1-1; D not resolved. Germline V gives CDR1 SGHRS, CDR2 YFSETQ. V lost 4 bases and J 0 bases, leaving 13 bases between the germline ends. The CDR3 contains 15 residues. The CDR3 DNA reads TGCGCCAGCAGCCTGGTCCCAGTGATGAACACTGAAGCTTTCTTT. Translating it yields CASSLVPVMNTEAFF.

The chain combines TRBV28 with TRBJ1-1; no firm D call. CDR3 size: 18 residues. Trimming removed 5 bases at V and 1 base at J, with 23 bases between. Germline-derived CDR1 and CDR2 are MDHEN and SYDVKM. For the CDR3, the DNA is TGTGCCAGCAGTGGACCCGGTAGGACGCTAAGACCGAACACTGAAGCTTTCTTT. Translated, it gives CASSGPGRTLRPNTEAFF.

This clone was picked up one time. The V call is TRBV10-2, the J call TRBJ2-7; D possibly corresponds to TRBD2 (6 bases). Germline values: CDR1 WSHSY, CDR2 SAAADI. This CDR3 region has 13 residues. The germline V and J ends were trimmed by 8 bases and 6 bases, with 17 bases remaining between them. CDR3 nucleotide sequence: TGCGCCAGCGGGGTCGGGAGATCCCTCGAGCAGTACTTC. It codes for CASGVGRSLEQYF.

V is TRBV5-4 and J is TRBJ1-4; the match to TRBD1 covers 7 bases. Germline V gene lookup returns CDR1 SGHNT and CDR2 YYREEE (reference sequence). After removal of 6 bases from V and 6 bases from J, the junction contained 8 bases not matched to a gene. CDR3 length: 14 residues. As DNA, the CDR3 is TGTGCCAGCACCTCCAGGGGGGGAGATGAAAAACTGTTTTTT. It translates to CASTSRGGDEKLFF.

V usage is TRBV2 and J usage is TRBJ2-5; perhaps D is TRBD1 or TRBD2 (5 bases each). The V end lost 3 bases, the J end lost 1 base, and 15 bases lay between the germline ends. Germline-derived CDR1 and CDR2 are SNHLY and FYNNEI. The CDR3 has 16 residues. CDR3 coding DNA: TGTGCCAGCAGTGATCTCTCCCCTGGGGGCCAAGAGACCCAGTACTTC. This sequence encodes CASSDLSPGGQETQYF.

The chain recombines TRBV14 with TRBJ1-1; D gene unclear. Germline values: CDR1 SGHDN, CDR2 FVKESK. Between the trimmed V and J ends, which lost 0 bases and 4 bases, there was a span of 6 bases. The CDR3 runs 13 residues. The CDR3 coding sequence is TGTGCCAGCAGCCAAGACTTGACCACTGAAGCTTTCTTT. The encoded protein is CASSQDLTTEAFF.